This record looks at one T cell receptor (beta chain) sequence and its context. Its target is not known. The entry originates in a study of brain T cells in children with intractable seizures. The V gene's germline CDR1 is MDHEN and CDR2 SYDVKM. The CDR3 covers 16 residues. V lost 10 bases and J lost 1; bases outside the gene matches: 9. The time point is: blood from clinic visit 5 months post-surgery; TSC patient then seizure free. Patients received at least one anti-epileptic drug before surgery. Study-level findings and limits: HCMV serostatus was not known, and viral specificity came from CDR3 similarity only.

This table comes from immunoSEQ multiplex PCR, and its TCRdb copy is limited to in-frame clones, with some not included. The sample lists 300,000 to 400,000 clones; about 93% were seen once. The genes are TRBV28 and TRBJ2-7; 14 bases fit TRBD2. The sample was peripheral blood, taken 4 to 5 months after surgery. This receptor was identified in a boy under two years old with tuberous sclerosis and intractable seizures. As DNA, the CDR3 is TGTGCCACTCAGACTAGCGGGAGGGCCGGGTCCTACGAGCAGTACTTC. Translating it yields CATQTSGRAGSYEQYF.